A single T cell receptor beta chain is shown here with its context. Every patient had mismatch repair deficiency by PCR or immunohistochemistry. The TCR-sequenced patients were a few responders to pembrolizumab. The source of the sample is a study of PD-1 blockade in mismatch repair-deficient tumors. Using immunoSEQ multiplex PCR, the repertoire was profiled, and TCRdb retains in-frame clones only, with some absent. The profile shows around 40,000 clones, roughly 83% of them singletons. Germline CDR1 is SGDLS and CDR2 is YYNGEE. The CDR3 loop spans 15 amino acids. V lost 0 bases and J 8 bases, leaving 15 bases between the germline ends.

The chain couples TRBV9 to TRBJ2-1; D is undetermined. Sample: peripheral blood, taken 4 weeks after starting pembrolizumab. The TCR originated in an adult with mismatch repair-deficient cancer. The DNA for the CDR3 is TGTGCCAGCAGCGTAGGTTCATACGCTGAGTATGAGCAGTTCTTC. Translating it yields CASSVGSYAEYEQFF.